Detailed here is one T cell receptor beta chain. No antigen is known for it. About 1-10 million cryopreserved PBMC were held in samples before DNA extraction. This sample stems from a study of long-term antiretroviral therapy in people with HIV. Turning to the study itself: Samples collected earliest predate the 2015 immediate-ART recommendation by about a decade.

Points from the study as a whole: An increase in diversity followed ART, yet levels stayed below transplant donor controls. Investigators report no available data on ART adherence, viral resistance or therapy changes.

Losses at the gene ends were 5 bases for V and 6 bases for J; bases not matched to a gene: 7. The CDR3 is made up of 14 amino acids. From germline, CDR1 is MDHEN and CDR2 SYDVKM. With survey level as its setting, the immunoSEQ assay was v3.0. The table came from immunoSEQ multiplex PCR; TCRdb's copy has only in-frame clones and leaves some out. The sample gives approximately 33,000 clones, about 80% of which show up once; 7.9% is in the top ten. V gene TRBV28 combines with J gene TRBJ2-7, with 10 bases matching TRBD2. The origin of this receptor is a man younger than 35 with HIV. The source material was unsorted PBMCs, sampled 0.4 years before starting antiretroviral therapy. The CDR3 sequence is CASSPRTSGSEQYF. The CDR3 region has the DNA TGTGCCAGCAGTCCTAGGACTAGCGGTAGCGAGCAGTACTTC.